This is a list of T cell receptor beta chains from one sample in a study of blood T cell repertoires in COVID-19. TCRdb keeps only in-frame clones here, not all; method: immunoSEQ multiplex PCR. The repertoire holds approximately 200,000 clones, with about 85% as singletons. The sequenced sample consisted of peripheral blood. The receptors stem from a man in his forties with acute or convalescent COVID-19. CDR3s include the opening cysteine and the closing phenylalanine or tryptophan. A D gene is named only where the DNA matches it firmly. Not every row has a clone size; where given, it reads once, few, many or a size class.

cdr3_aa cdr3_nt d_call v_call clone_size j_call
CASSSMGQGDTGELFF TGTGCCAGCAGCTCCATGGGACAGGGAGACACCGGGGAGCTGTTTTTT TRBD1 TRBV9 - TRBJ2-2
CSVRTSGGARYEQYF TGCAGCGTTCGGACTAGCGGGGGGGCCCGCTACGAGCAGTACTTC TRBD2 TRBV29-1 - TRBJ2-7
CASSLETGWNGNTIYF TGTGCCAGCAGCTTGGAGACAGGGTGGAATGGAAACACCATATATTTT TRBD1 TRBV7-6 once TRBJ1-3
CASSLEAAVNEKLFF TGTGCCAGCAGCTTAGAGGCGGCGGTTAATGAAAAACTGTTTTTT - TRBV11-2 - TRBJ1-4
CASNSGNYGYTF TGTGCCAGCAATTCAGGGAACTATGGCTACACCTTC - TRBV3-1/TRBV3-2 - TRBJ1-2
CASSQDRGTTEAFF TGTGCCAGCAGTCAGGACAGGGGAACCACTGAAGCTTTCTTT TRBD1 TRBV2 - TRBJ1-1
CASGLVQSGLTDTQYF TGTGCTAGTGGTTTGGTACAAAGCGGGCTCACAGATACGCAGTATTTT - TRBV12-5 - TRBJ2-3
CASRFRQTNEKLFF TGTGCCAGCAGGTTTAGACAAACTAATGAAAAACTGTTTTTT - TRBV2 - TRBJ1-4
CASSKRGESYNEQFF TGTGCCAGCAGTAAGCGGGGGGAATCCTACAATGAGCAGTTCTTC TRBD2 TRBV27 - TRBJ2-1
CSASLRGGKYF TGCAGTGCTTCCCTTCGCGGGGGAAAGTATTTT TRBD2 TRBV20-1 - TRBJ2-3
CASSSGGLVTEAFF TGTGCCAGCAGTTCTGGAGGTCTAGTCACTGAAGCTTTCTTT - TRBV6-2/TRBV6-3 - TRBJ1-1
CASSSGQGTFSGANVLTF TGCGCCAGCAGCTCCGGACAGGGGACTTTCTCTGGGGCCAACGTCCTGACTTTC TRBD1 TRBV5-1 - TRBJ2-6
CASSADEWTASYEQYF TGTGCCAGCAGTGCCGACGAGTGGACAGCCAGCTACGAGCAGTACTTC - TRBV25-1 - TRBJ2-7
CASSKLAGGEDTQYF TGTGCCAGCTCCAAACTAGCGGGGGGTGAAGATACGCAGTATTTT TRBD2 TRBV18 - TRBJ2-3
CASSPGQSSYEQYF TGTGCCAGCAGTCCGGGACAGAGCTCCTACGAGCAGTACTTC TRBD1 TRBV7-2 - TRBJ2-7
CASSQWGVEEKLFF TGCGCCAGCAGCCAATGGGGGGTGGAGGAAAAACTGTTTTTT - TRBV4-1 - TRBJ1-4
CASSKGTGSNGYTF TGTGCCAGTAGTAAGGGGACAGGGTCCAATGGCTACACCTTC TRBD1 TRBV19 - TRBJ1-2
CASGPPRGMNTEAFF TGTGCTAGTGGTCCCCCCCGGGGAATGAACACTGAAGCTTTCTTT - TRBV12-5 - TRBJ1-1
CASSLFLNSPLHF TGTGCCAGCAGTTTATTTCTCAATTCACCCCTCCACTTT - TRBV27 - TRBJ1-6
CASSPRDPGGYEQYF TGCGCCAGCAGCCCCCGGGACCCGGGAGGCTACGAGCAGTACTTC TRBD2 TRBV5-1 - TRBJ2-7
CAWDSGVGNTIYF TGTGCCTGGGACAGCGGGGTTGGAAACACCATATATTTT - TRBV30 - TRBJ1-3
CAWSEGVNTEAFF TGTGCCTGGAGTGAGGGGGTGAACACTGAAGCTTTCTTT - TRBV30 - TRBJ1-1
CASSSRTVNNEQFF TGTGCCAGCAGCTCCAGGACAGTTAACAATGAGCAGTTCTTC - TRBV7-3 - TRBJ2-1
CASSPLPGWTEAFF TGTGCCAGCAGCCCACTCCCAGGGTGGACTGAAGCTTTCTTT - TRBV11-2 - TRBJ1-1
CASSLDRGVGGYTF TGTGCCAGCAGCTTGGACAGGGGAGTAGGTGGCTACACCTTC TRBD1 TRBV5-6 once TRBJ1-2
CASSRTGGTGFEAFF TGTGCCAGCAGCCGTACAGGGGGGACTGGGTTTGAAGCTTTCTTT TRBD1 TRBV6-5 - TRBJ1-1
CASKGGRGGEKLFF TGTGCCAGTAAAGGGGGCAGGGGAGGAGAAAAACTGTTTTTT TRBD1 TRBV19 - TRBJ1-4
CASSYSGGAYTVDTQYF TGTGCCAGCAGCTACAGCGGGGGGGCATACACAGTGGATACGCAGTATTTT TRBD2 TRBV7-6 - TRBJ2-3
CASSLVQGLRHTEAFF TGTGCCAGCAGCTTGGTGCAGGGTCTCCGGCACACTGAAGCTTTCTTT - TRBV5-8 few TRBJ1-1
CASSPRTGGDHTEAFF TGTGCCAGCAGCCCTAGGACAGGGGGCGACCACACTGAAGCTTTCTTT - TRBV21-1 - TRBJ1-1
CASSTRTVRGNTIYF TGTGCCAGCAGTACCAGGACTGTGAGGGGAAACACCATATATTTT - TRBV28 - TRBJ1-3
CASSLVRNEKLFF TGTGCCAGCAGCTTAGTCAGGAATGAAAAACTGTTTTTT - TRBV5-8 few TRBJ1-4
CASSLGLISYEQYF TGTGCCAGCAGCTTAGGGCTGATCTCCTACGAGCAGTACTTC - TRBV7-9 - TRBJ2-7
CASSPWTGYEQYF TGTGCCAGCTCACCCTGGACAGGCTACGAGCAGTACTTC TRBD1 TRBV18 - TRBJ2-7
CASSMTRAATEAFF TGTGCCAGTAGTATGACGAGGGCAGCCACTGAAGCTTTCTTT - TRBV19 - TRBJ1-1
CASTHPSSNYGYTF TGTGCCAGCACTCACCCGAGTTCTAACTATGGCTACACCTTC - TRBV6-5 once TRBJ1-2
CASGFGEGNQPQHF TGTGCTAGTGGTTTCGGAGAGGGCAATCAGCCCCAGCATTTT - TRBV12-5 - TRBJ1-5
CASIGKGSEAFF TGTGCCAGCATCGGGAAGGGCTCTGAAGCTTTCTTT - TRBV2 - TRBJ1-1
CASSLEAGGVTDTQYF TGTGCCAGCAGCTTGGAAGCGGGGGGGGTCACAGATACGCAGTATTTT TRBD2 TRBV5-4 - TRBJ2-3
CATSDSSAGETQYF TGTGCCACCAGTGATTCGTCAGCGGGAGAGACCCAGTACTTC - TRBV24-1 - TRBJ2-5
CASSLGAGSWNTEAFF TGTGCCAGCAGTTTAGGGGCAGGTAGTTGGAACACTGAAGCTTTCTTT - TRBV27 few TRBJ1-1
CAGRQTGVGQETQYF TGTGCCGGCAGACAAACAGGGGTAGGGCAAGAGACCCAGTACTTC TRBD1 TRBV7-2 - TRBJ2-5
CASSPRQGDNSPLHF TGTGCCAGCAGCCCGAGACAGGGGGATAATTCACCCCTCCACTTT TRBD1 TRBV5-5 - TRBJ1-6
CASSVADLPGTDTQYF TGTGCCAGCAGCGTAGCGGACCTACCGGGGACAGATACGCAGTATTTT - TRBV9 - TRBJ2-3
CASSTITGYGYTF TGTGCCAGCAGCACTATAACAGGGTATGGCTACACCTTC - TRBV5-6 few TRBJ1-2
CASSHLPGQGVAEAFF TGTGCCAGCAGCCACCTTCCGGGACAGGGGGTCGCTGAAGCTTTCTTT TRBD1 TRBV3-1/TRBV3-2 few TRBJ1-1